The 29 T cell receptor beta chains below come from one sample, sequenced in a study of blood T cell repertoires in COVID-19. Measured with immunoSEQ multiplex PCR; TCRdb has only the in-frame clones, and not every one. The repertoire holds roughly 330,000 clones, more than 75% seen once, with 4% in the top ten. Source material: peripheral blood. The receptor source for this set is a woman aged 45-59 years with active or convalescent COVID-19.

The V call is TRBV7-3, the J call TRBJ2-7; 7 positions agree with TRBD2. This CDR3 has 13 residues. Germline CDR1 reads SGHTA; CDR2 reads FQGTGA. The ends lost 3 bases at V and 4 bases at J; junction bases unmatched: 3. Here the CDR3 reads CASSLGGNYEQYF. Here the CDR3 DNA reads TGTGCCAGCAGCTTGGGGGGGAATTACGAGCAGTACTTC.

The table lists this clone with a few counts. This chain uses TRBV5-5 with TRBJ1-5; D remains ambiguous. This CDR3 contains 16 residues. V lost 0 bases to trimming and J lost 2 bases, with 12 bases between them. Germline V gives CDR1 SGHKS, CDR2 YYEKEE (reference sequence). The CDR3 spells CASSLGWGVGNQPQHF. In DNA form, the CDR3 reads TGTGCCAGCAGCTTGGGCTGGGGAGTGGGCAATCAGCCCCAGCATTTT. Variable domain in full (rest from reference TRBV5-5 and TRBJ1-5): DAGVTQSPTHLIKTRGQQVTLRCSPISGHKSVSWYQQVLGQGPQFIFQYYEKEERGRGNFPDRFSARQFPNYSSELNVNALLLGDSALYLCASSLGWGVGNQPQHFGDGTRLSIL.

The V and J genes are TRBV27 and TRBJ2-2; no reliable D call. Trimming cost V 6 bases and J 1 base, with 12 bases left between them. The CDR3 loop spans 15 amino acids. Germline CDR1 MNHEY, CDR2 SMNVEV (reference sequence). The CDR3: CASRSLGLNTGELFF. The CDR3 coding sequence is TGTGCCAGCAGGAGTCTCGGGTTGAACACCGGGGAGCTGTTTTTT.

The chain uses TRBV3-1 (or the pseudogene TRBV3-2) and TRBJ2-5, with TRBD2 matching 9 bases. This CDR3 contains 14 residues. CDR1 LGHDT and CDR2 YNNKEL come from the germline V gene (reference sequence). Trimming at V came to 4 bases and at J to 5 bases, leaving 5 bases not matched to a gene. The CDR3 protein is CASSLGTSSETQYF. DNA for the CDR3: TGTGCCAGCAGCCTGGGGACTAGCTCGGAGACCCAGTACTTC.

This clone occurred once. The CDR3 DNA reads as TGTGCCAGCACCACGAACTGGAGGGATGATAGCAATCAGCCCCAGCATTTT. It specifies CASTTNWRDDSNQPQHF. The chain couples TRBV2 to TRBJ1-5; D gene unclear. This CDR3 is 17 amino acids long. With 7 bases removed from V and 0 bases from J, the gap between germline ends came to 19 bases. CDR1 is SNHLY and CDR2 is FYNNEI in the germline V gene.

V is TRBV5-1 and J is TRBJ2-1, with 10 bases aligning to TRBD2. This CDR3 is built from 16 residues. Trimming removed 0 bases from V and 2 bases from J; junction bases left unmatched: 2. Germline CDR1 is SGHRS and CDR2 is YFSETQ. CDR3 sequence reads: CASSLALAGAYNEQFF. For the CDR3, the DNA is TGCGCCAGCAGCTTGGCGCTAGCGGGGGCCTACAATGAGCAGTTCTTC.

The genes are TRBV29-1 and TRBJ2-7; TRBD2 agrees at 15 bases. CDR3 length: 14 amino acids. Germline CDR1 SQVTM, CDR2 ANQGSEA. The trim removed 4 bases at V and 7 bases at J, leaving 5 bases unmatched. CDR3 loop: CSVGTSGRAGEQYF. CDR3 coding DNA: TGCAGCGTTGGGACTAGCGGGAGGGCCGGGGAGCAGTACTTC.

This clone was counted between two and nine times. The genes are TRBV7-2 and TRBJ2-7; 9 nucleotides align to TRBD2. J lost 5 bases, V lost 6 bases, and 17 bases had no gene match. The germline CDR1 and CDR2 sequences are SGHTA and FQGNSA. The CDR3 spans 17 residues. Written as DNA, the CDR3 is TGTGCCAGCAGTCCTACGTGGTCCTTAGCGGGGGTCCACGAGCAGTACTTC. Translated, it gives CASSPTWSLAGVHEQYF.

The chain has TRBV4-3 and TRBJ2-2; no clear D. The V gene's germline CDR1 is LGHNA and CDR2 YSLEER. CDR3 size: 16 residues. V was trimmed by 2 bases and J by 0 bases, leaving 10 bases between them. This chain's CDR3 is CASSQFFTANTGELFF. In nucleotides, the CDR3 is TGCGCCAGCAGCCAATTTTTTACAGCGAACACCGGGGAGCTGTTTTTT.

This chain uses TRBV28 with TRBJ2-7; D not resolved. With 2 bases removed from V and 0 bases from J, the gap between germline ends came to 5 bases. The germline V gene encodes CDR1 MDHEN and CDR2 SYDVKM. The CDR3 consists of 13 residues. The CDR3 loop is CASSLLVSYEQYF. The CDR3 coding sequence is TGTGCCAGCAGTTTACTCGTCTCCTACGAGCAGTACTTC. Full variable domain (missing parts from reference TRBV28 and TRBJ2-7): DVKVTQSSRYLVKRTGEKVFLECVQDMDHENMFWYRQDPGLGLRLIYFSYDVKMKEKGDIPEGYSVSREKKERFSLILESASTNQTSMYLCASSLLVSYEQYFGPGTRLTVT.

The chain is built from TRBV18 and TRBJ2-7; weak D call: TRBD2 (6 bases). Germline values: CDR1 KGHSH, CDR2 LQKENI. CDR3 length equals 15 residues. Trimming stripped 2 bases from V and 7 bases from J, with 18 bases between. The CDR3 DNA follows: TGTGCCAGCTCACCAGGAGGGTCCTATTCGGGGGAGCAGTACTTC. Protein: CASSPGGSYSGEQYF. Looking up the rest from reference TRBV18 and TRBJ2-7 gives the full variable domain: NAGVMQNPRHLVRRRGQEARLRCSPMKGHSHVYWYRQLPEEGLKFMVYLQKENIIDESGMPKERFSAEFPKEGPSILRIQQVVRGDSAAYFCASSPGGSYSGEQYFGPGTRLTVT.

The chain employs TRBV19 and TRBJ2-5; TRBD1 is a possible D gene (6 bases). V was pared by 3 bases and J by 5 bases, with 16 bases between. The CDR3 totals 15 residues. In germline, CDR1 is LNHDA, CDR2 SQIVND (reference sequence). The CDR3 region is CASSMGQGMRETQYF. The CDR3 region has the DNA TGTGCCAGTAGTATGGGGCAGGGGATGAGGGAGACCCAGTACTTC.

This clone was detected only a few times. The V gene is TRBV5-5, the J gene TRBJ1-2; 9 positions agree with TRBD1. J was trimmed by 3 bases and V by 0 bases; bases with no gene match: 3. This CDR3 has 15 residues. In germline, CDR1 is SGHKS, CDR2 YYEKEE (reference sequence). CDR3 in DNA: TGTGCCAGCAGCTTGGTACAGGGGGCGGACTATGGCTACACCTTC. Encoded protein: CASSLVQGADYGYTF.

This chain joins TRBV6-6 and TRBJ2-5; unclear D gene. Germline CDR1 and CDR2: MNHNY and SVGAGI (reference sequence). The CDR3 spans 15 residues. Trimming took off 5 bases at V and 4 bases at J, with 17 bases between the two ends. In DNA, the CDR3 is TGTGCCAGCAGTCCCCCCCTGAGCCGGAGAGAGACCCAGTACTTC. This translates into CASSPPLSRRETQYF.

This chain connects TRBV12-5 to TRBJ2-1, with 12 bases fitting TRBD2. V dropped 4 bases and J dropped 5; count of bases not matched to a gene: 9. Germline lookup yields CDR1 LGHNT and CDR2 FRNRAP. The CDR3 is made up of 17 amino acids. The CDR3 region has the DNA TGTGCTAGTGGTTGGCCAAATACTAGCGGGGGGCACAATGAGCAGTTCTTC. Residues: CASGWPNTSGGHNEQFF. Full variable domain (remainder filled in from reference TRBV12-5 and TRBJ2-1): DARVTQTPRHKVTEMGQEVTMRCQPILGHNTVFWYRQTMMQGLELLAYFRNRAPLDDSGMPKDRFSAEMPDATLATLKIQPSEPRDSAVYFCASGWPNTSGGHNEQFFGPGTRLTVL.

The V gene is TRBV12-5, the J gene TRBJ2-7; 10 nucleotides agree with TRBD2. From germline, CDR1 is LGHNT and CDR2 FRNRAP. Trimming cost V 7 bases and J 4 bases; bases outside gene matches: 13. The CDR3 totals 16 residues. CDR3 nucleotides: TGTGCTAGTGTCCTACCCTCTAGCGGGAGTAGATACGAGCAGTACTTC. Translated: CASVLPSSGSRYEQYF.

This chain joins TRBV6-6 and TRBJ1-1; D call uncertain. The CDR3 length is 14 residues. V gave up 6 bases and J gave up 1 base, with 12 bases separating them. From germline, CDR1 is MNHNY and CDR2 SVGAGI (reference sequence). CDR3 nucleotides: TGTGCCAGCAGCCACCGGGAGACGAACACTGAAGCTTTCTTT. Amino acids: CASSHRETNTEAFF.

The chain has TRBV12-3 or TRBV12-4 and TRBJ1-5; no definite D call. The CDR3 extends over 12 amino acids. Trimming removed 3 bases at V and 4 bases at J, with 4 bases between. The CDR3: CASSFENQPQHF. In nucleotides, the CDR3 is TGTGCCAGCAGTTTCGAGAATCAGCCCCAGCATTTT.

The CDR3 loop reads CAWSIGRPGQGAFGANVLTF. In DNA, the CDR3 is TGTGCCTGGAGCATAGGGCGCCCGGGACAGGGGGCGTTTGGGGCCAACGTCCTGACTTTC. This sequence joins TRBV30 and TRBJ2-6; 12 bases fit TRBD1. The CDR3 length is 20 residues. J gave up 3 bases and V 3 bases, and 15 bases lay outside the gene matches. Germline assignment: CDR1 GTSNPN and CDR2 SVGIG (reference sequence).

This chain links TRBV6-5 with TRBJ1-2; TRBD1 matches 9 bases. This CDR3 region has 14 residues. Germline lookup yields CDR1 MNHEY and CDR2 SVGAGI. The ends lost 4 bases at V and 4 bases at J; junction bases unmatched: 4. DNA for the CDR3: TGTGCCAGCAGTTTATCGGACAGGGGCTATGGCTACACCTTC. It yields the protein CASSLSDRGYGYTF.

The gene calls are TRBV2 and TRBJ1-1; D call uncertain. With 8 bases removed from V and 2 bases from J, the gap between germline ends came to 15 bases. The germline gives CDR1 SNHLY, CDR2 FYNNEI. The CDR3 consists of 14 residues. The CDR3 spells CASGPRRLNTEAFF. In DNA form, the CDR3 reads TGTGCCAGCGGTCCTAGACGATTAAACACTGAAGCTTTCTTT.

Only one count was recorded for this clone. The chain couples TRBV7-9 to TRBJ1-3; D is undetermined. The germline V gene has CDR1 SEHNR and CDR2 FQNEAQ (reference sequence). The CDR3 is made up of 16 amino acids. V shed 2 bases and J shed 0 bases, with 11 bases lying between them. CDR3 in amino acids: CASSLSLQASGNTIYF. The CDR3 DNA reads TGTGCCAGCAGCTTATCCCTCCAGGCCTCTGGAAACACCATATATTTT.

This rearrangement joins TRBV27 to TRBJ1-6, with TRBD1 matching 7 bases. Germline V lookup: CDR1 MNHEY, CDR2 SMNVEV (reference sequence). CDR3 size: 17 residues. J gave up 3 bases and V 4 bases, and 9 bases lay outside the gene matches. Here the CDR3 reads CASSSVRRDSYNSPLHF. As DNA, the CDR3 is TGTGCCAGCAGTTCTGTCCGTCGGGACAGCTATAATTCACCCCTCCACTTT.

V usage is TRBV29-1 and J usage is TRBJ2-5, with TRBD2 matching 10 bases. The germline V gene encodes CDR1 SQVTM and CDR2 ANQGSEA. The V segment lost 0 bases and the J segment 3 bases; nucleotides outside the gene matches: 4. This CDR3 is built from 15 residues. This CDR3 reads CSVEDWTSGEETQYF. The CDR3 DNA sequence: TGCAGCGTTGAAGATTGGACTAGCGGTGAAGAGACCCAGTACTTC.

This chain uses TRBV18 with TRBJ1-1, with D tentatively TRBD1 (6 bases). In germline, CDR1 is KGHSH, CDR2 LQKENI. The CDR3 consists of 17 residues. Trimming stripped 3 bases from V and 1 base from J, with 18 bases between. CDR3 in amino acids: CASSPPMGAGKNTEAFF. DNA of the CDR3: TGTGCCAGCTCACCCCCTATGGGGGCAGGGAAGAACACTGAAGCTTTCTTT.

V and J are TRBV19 and TRBJ1-1; weak D call: TRBD1 (5 bases). Germline CDR1 is LNHDA and CDR2 is SQIVND (reference sequence). Trimming shortened V by 0 bases and J by 4 bases, and 12 bases separated the two germline ends. The CDR3 extends over 15 amino acids. The CDR3 bases are TGTGCCAGTAGTATAGATATTCTAGGGGCCACTGAAGCTTTCTTT. Its translation is CASSIDILGATEAFF. The complete variable domain, with remaining parts taken from reference TRBV19 and TRBJ1-1, reads DGGITQSPKYLFRKEGQNVTLSCEQNLNHDAMYWYRQDPGQGLRLIYYSQIVNDFQKGDIAEGYSVSREKKESFPLTVTSAQKNPTAFYLCASSIDILGATEAFFGQGTRLTVV.

This chain joins TRBV18 and TRBJ1-1; D is possibly TRBD1 (5 bases). CDR3 length: 13 amino acids. The V and J ends lost 7 bases and 7 bases respectively, with 16 bases between them. Germline V gene sequence: CDR1 KGHSH, CDR2 LQKENI. CDR3 protein: CASCPRQGHEAFF. CDR3 sequence (DNA): TGTGCCAGCTGCCCGAGGCAGGGCCATGAAGCTTTCTTT.

V is TRBV30 and J is TRBJ1-1; no clear D. V lost 1 base and J 5 bases, leaving 8 bases between the germline ends. Germline V gives CDR1 GTSNPN, CDR2 SVGIG (reference sequence). The length of the CDR3 is 12 residues. This chain's CDR3 is CAWSGGKTEAFF. DNA for the CDR3: TGTGCCTGGAGTGGAGGTAAGACTGAAGCTTTCTTT. Together with reference TRBV30 and TRBJ1-1, the CDR3 gives the full variable domain: SQTIHQWPATLVQPVGSPLSLECTVEGTSNPNLYWYRQAAGRGLQLLFYSVGIGQISSEVPQNLSASRPQDRQFILSSKKLLLSDSGFYLCAWSGGKTEAFFGQGTRLTVV.

V usage is TRBV6-1 and J usage is TRBJ1-2, with TRBD1 matching 7 bases. The ends lost 2 bases at V and 1 base at J; junction bases unmatched: 13. CDR3 length: 18 amino acids. CDR1 and CDR2 from the germline V gene are MNHNS and SASEGT. The chain's CDR3 is CASSEYGDRRLNNYGYTF. The CDR3 DNA reads as TGTGCCAGCAGTGAATACGGGGACAGAAGACTAAATAACTATGGCTACACCTTC.